The T cell receptor beta chain under discussion was sequenced for a study of naive and memory T cell subsets. Study outcomes and limitations: No ground truth validated the naive and memory repertoire findings. Possibly reflecting memory cells re-expressing CD45RA, a few larger clonotypes occurred in naive repertoires, especially CD8. From naive to CM, EM and EMRA, diversity decreased and Gini increased.

From the second PCR step, alpha and beta chains were amplified apart. Cells stained for CD3, CD4, CD8, CD45RA, CD27 and viability were sorted into four CD45RA/CD27 subsets. The length of the CDR3 is 11 residues. Looked up from germline, CDR1 is DFQATT and CDR2 is SNEGSKA (reference sequence). Trimming stripped 2 bases from V and 9 bases from J, with 10 bases between. This clonotype was detected ten times or more. Its antigen is as yet unknown. An equimolar mix of two oligonucleotides served as the beta constant-region primer for TRBC1 and TRBC2. Ligated cDNA was amplified by four rounds of PCR with nested alpha and beta constant-region primers and SP2. One entry per CDR3 protein results from TCRdb running MiXCR on the UMI-ligation and nested PCR reads. Here the sample spans 120,000 to 150,000 distinct CDR3 sequences, under 25% being singletons.

The chain has TRBV20-1 and TRBJ2-5; no reliable D call. The sample comprised naive CD4+ T cells from blood. This clonotype was obtained from a human donor in good health. The CDR3 sequence is CSARFAESQYF. For the CDR3, the DNA is TGCAGTGCTAGATTCGCTGAGTCCCAGTACTTC.